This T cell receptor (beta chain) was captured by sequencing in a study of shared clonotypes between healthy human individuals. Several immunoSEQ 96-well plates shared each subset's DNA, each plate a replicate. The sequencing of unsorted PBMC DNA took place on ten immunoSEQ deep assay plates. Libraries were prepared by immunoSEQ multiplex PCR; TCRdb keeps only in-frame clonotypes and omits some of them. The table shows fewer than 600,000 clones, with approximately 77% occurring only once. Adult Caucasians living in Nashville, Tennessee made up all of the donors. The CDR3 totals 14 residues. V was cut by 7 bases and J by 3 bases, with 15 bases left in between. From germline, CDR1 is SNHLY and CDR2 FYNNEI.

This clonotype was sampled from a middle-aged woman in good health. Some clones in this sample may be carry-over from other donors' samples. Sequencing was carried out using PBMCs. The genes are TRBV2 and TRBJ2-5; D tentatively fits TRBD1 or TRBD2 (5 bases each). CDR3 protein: CASNLSGTEETQYF. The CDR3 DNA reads TGTGCCAGCAATCTATCCGGGACCGAAGAGACCCAGTACTTC. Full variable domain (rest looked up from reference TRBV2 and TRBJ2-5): EPEVTQTPSHQVTQMGQEVILRCVPISNHLYFYWYRQILGQKVEFLVSFYNNEISEKSEIFDDQFSVERPDGSNFTLKIRSTKLEDSAMYFCASNLSGTEETQYFGPGTRLLVL.